This T cell receptor (beta chain) was recorded in a study of shared clonotypes between healthy human individuals. Overall study context: The study used three CD4 naive, three CD4 memory, two CD8 naive and one CD8 memory plate per donor.

Each of the donors was a healthy adult who was HIV-negative and had not had a recent acute infection or vaccination. With regard to this clone: Its antigen is still unknown.

Overall study results and limits: Approximately 5% was the fraction of naive CD4 clonotypes found shared across several donors.

V dropped 5 bases and J dropped 4 bases, with 9 bases sitting between them. This CDR3 spans 13 amino acids. CDR1 is SGHAT and CDR2 is FQNNGV in the germline V gene. The deep-level immunoSEQ assay was used. Here immunoSEQ multiplex PCR was the method, and the copy in TCRdb shows in-frame clones only, minus some. Among some 240,000 clones listed, 65% were seen once. The V gene is TRBV11-2, the J gene TRBJ2-1; no firm D call. The specimen was memory CD4+ T cells sorted from blood. Subset given: CD45RA-negative fraction. The TCR was taken from a young man in good health. CDR3 DNA sequence: TGTGCCAGCAGCCAGACCAGTTACAATGAGCAGTTCTTC. Translating gives CASSQTSYNEQFF.